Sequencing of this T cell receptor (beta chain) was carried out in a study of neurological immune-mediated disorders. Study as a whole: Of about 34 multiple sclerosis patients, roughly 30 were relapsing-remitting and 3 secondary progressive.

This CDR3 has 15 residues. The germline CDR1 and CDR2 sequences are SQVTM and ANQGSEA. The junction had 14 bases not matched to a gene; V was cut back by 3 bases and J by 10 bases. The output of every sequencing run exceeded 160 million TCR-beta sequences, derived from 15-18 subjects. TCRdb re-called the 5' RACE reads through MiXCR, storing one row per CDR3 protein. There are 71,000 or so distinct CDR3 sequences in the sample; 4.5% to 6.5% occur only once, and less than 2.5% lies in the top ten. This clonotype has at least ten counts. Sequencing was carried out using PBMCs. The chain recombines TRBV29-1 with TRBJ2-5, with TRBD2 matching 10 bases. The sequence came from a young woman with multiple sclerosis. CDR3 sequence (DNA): TGCAGCGTTGATTTGCCTAGCGGGGGCCCCATGGACCAGTACTTC. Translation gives CSVDLPSGGPMDQYF.